Listed here are 14 T cell receptor beta chains from one sample, sequenced in a study of vaccination effects on CD4 cells after COVID-19. Sequencing used immunoSEQ multiplex PCR; TCRdb keeps in-frame clones, though not all of them. The table lists over 8,000 clones, approximately 75% of them singletons. CD4+ T cells specific for antigen were expanded with viral peptide pools by the ViraFEST assay before sequencing. Once cultured for approximately ten days, the cells underwent separation to obtain CD4+ T cells. For these receptors, no antigen is known. Sequencing used CD4+ T cells from PBMCs cultured with HCoV-229E spike peptides, obtained before COVID-19 vaccination. The receptor source for this set is a human donor who received a COVID-19 vaccine.

The chain joins TRBV3-1 (or the pseudogene TRBV3-2) to TRBJ2-7, with a weak D call TRBD2 (6 bases). Germline V gene data show CDR1 as LGHDT and CDR2 as YNNKEL (reference sequence). The V end lost 8 bases, the J end lost 4 bases, and 12 bases lay between the germline ends. This CDR3 contains 12 residues. CDR3 sequence (DNA): TGTGCCAGCGCCCACGGAGGGTACGAGCAGTACTTC. This translates into CASAHGGYEQYF.

This chain connects TRBV7-9 to TRBJ1-2; D gene ambiguous. This CDR3 is 11 amino acids long. The V gene's germline CDR1 is SEHNR and CDR2 FQNEAQ (reference sequence). Trimming removed 5 bases from V and 6 bases from J, with 7 bases in between. The CDR3 nucleotides are TGTGCCAGCAGCAACCGAGATGGCTACACCTTC. Translating it yields CASSNRDGYTF.

The rearrangement links TRBV7-9 to TRBJ1-1; D unresolved. The CDR3 totals 15 residues. Trimming shortened V by 2 bases and J by 1 base, and 11 bases separated the two germline ends. CDR1 and CDR2 (germline): SEHNR, FQNEAQ (reference sequence). The CDR3 sequence: CASSLSQVRNTEAFF. DNA of the CDR3: TGTGCCAGCAGCTTATCCCAAGTTAGGAACACTGAAGCTTTCTTT.

The V gene is TRBV10-3, the J gene TRBJ2-1, with 11 bases that match TRBD2. V dropped 6 bases and J dropped 3; count of bases not matched to a gene: 4. This CDR3 has 15 residues. Per germline, CDR1 ENHRY and CDR2 SYGVKD. The CDR3 region is CAIRDSGGGYNEQFF. CDR3 nucleotide sequence: TGTGCCATCAGGGATAGCGGGGGGGGCTACAATGAGCAGTTCTTC.

The chain joins TRBV10-3 to TRBJ2-1; 12 bases are a match to TRBD2. CDR3 length equals 14 residues. The germline V gene has CDR1 ENHRY and CDR2 SYGVKD. Losses at the gene ends were 7 bases for V and 7 bases for J; bases not matched to a gene: 5. CDR3 bases: TGTGCCATCAAGGGACTAGCGGGTTTTAATGAGCAGTTCTTC. Protein sequence: CAIKGLAGFNEQFF.

This clone was seen a handful of times. This chain links TRBV7-6 with TRBJ1-5; 8 positions agree with TRBD1. The CDR3 loop spans 15 amino acids. The V and J ends lost 3 bases and 3 bases, in that order; junction bases with no gene match: 4. Per germline, CDR1 SGHVS and CDR2 FNYEAQ. CDR3 region: CASSFDRGPNQPQHF. Written as DNA, the CDR3 is TGTGCCAGCAGCTTCGACAGGGGACCCAATCAGCCCCAGCATTTT.

This rearrangement joins TRBV30 to TRBJ1-2; D is possibly TRBD1 (6 bases). The germline CDR1 and CDR2 sequences are GTSNPN and SVGIG (reference sequence). V shed 5 bases and J shed 9 bases, with 19 bases lying between them. This CDR3 is 13 amino acids long. The CDR3 sequence: CAWLPSSTGRYTF. DNA for the CDR3: TGTGCCTGGTTACCATCGTCGACAGGTCGCTACACCTTC.

The gene calls are TRBV5-1 and TRBJ1-4; D is ambiguous. Germline CDR1 and CDR2: SGHRS and YFSETQ. The CDR3 covers 21 residues. V lost 0 bases, J lost 0 bases, and 24 bases lay in between. The CDR3 coding sequence is TGCGCCAGCAGCTTGGTTTCTTTTCGTCCAGGAACTTATGCAACTAATGAAAAACTGTTTTTT. As protein: CASSLVSFRPGTYATNEKLFF.

The V and J genes are TRBV11-3 and TRBJ2-5; D is perhaps TRBD1 or TRBD2 (5 bases each). Germline CDR1 and CDR2: SGHNT and YENEEA. This CDR3 is built from 16 residues. With 1 base removed from V and 2 bases from J, the gap between germline ends came to 14 bases. The CDR3 DNA follows: TGTGCCAGCAGCTTAGGTTTTGCCGGGGCTCAAGAGACCCAGTACTTC. Its translation: CASSLGFAGAQETQYF. The complete variable domain, with remaining parts taken from reference TRBV11-3 and TRBJ2-5, reads EAGVVQSPRYKIIEKKQPVAFWCNPISGHNTLYWYLQNLGQGPELLIRYENEEAVDDSQLPKDRFSAERLKGVDSTLKIQPAELGDSAVYLCASSLGFAGAQETQYFGPGTRLLVL.

The chain is built from TRBV5-1 and TRBJ2-3, with 10 bases lining up with TRBD2. Germline V gene sequence: CDR1 SGHRS, CDR2 YFSETQ. The CDR3 has 15 residues. V gave up 5 bases and J gave up 3 bases; unmatched junction bases: 6. The CDR3 sequence: CASRIAGGPTDTQYF. In DNA, the CDR3 is TGCGCCAGCAGGATAGCGGGGGGTCCAACAGATACGCAGTATTTT.

V usage is TRBV5-1 and J usage is TRBJ2-4; TRBD2 might be the D (6 bases). V dropped 0 bases and J dropped 2 bases, with 24 bases sitting between them. Per germline, CDR1 SGHRS and CDR2 YFSETQ. The CDR3 runs to 20 residues. The CDR3 region is CASSLATLGGEPISKNIQYF. In DNA form, the CDR3 reads TGCGCCAGCAGCTTGGCCACTCTCGGCGGGGAACCTATTTCCAAAAACATTCAGTACTTC.

This rearrangement joins TRBV6-5 to TRBJ1-2; D is possibly TRBD1 (5 bases). V was shortened by 4 bases and J by 2 bases, with 14 bases between the two germline ends. This CDR3 contains 15 residues. Germline lookup yields CDR1 MNHEY and CDR2 SVGAGI. CDR3: CASSFQGSGNYGYTF. CDR3 bases: TGTGCCAGCAGTTTCCAGGGATCTGGAAACTATGGCTACACCTTC.

The genes are TRBV19 and TRBJ1-1, with 9 bases fitting TRBD1. From germline, CDR1 is LNHDA and CDR2 SQIVND (reference sequence). CDR3 length: 14 amino acids. The V segment lost 9 bases and the J segment 2 bases; nucleotides outside the gene matches: 7. In nucleotides, the CDR3 is TGTGCCAGCGTAGGACAGGGGCGTAACACTGAAGCTTTCTTT. It codes for CASVGQGRNTEAFF. The full variable domain, in which reference TRBV19 and TRBJ1-1 provide the parts outside the CDR3, is DGGITQSPKYLFRKEGQNVTLSCEQNLNHDAMYWYRQDPGQGLRLIYYSQIVNDFQKGDIAEGYSVSREKKESFPLTVTSAQKNPTAFYLCASVGQGRNTEAFFGQGTRLTVV.

The count of this clone is one. V gene TRBV10-2 combines with J gene TRBJ2-1; D gene unclear. V was cut by 3 bases and J by 2 bases, with 8 bases left in between. CDR1 is WSHSY and CDR2 is SAAADI in the germline V gene. There are 14 residues in the CDR3. CDR3 DNA sequence: TGCGCCAGCAGTGAACTGGTCCCCTACAATGAGCAGTTCTTC. Translation: CASSELVPYNEQFF.